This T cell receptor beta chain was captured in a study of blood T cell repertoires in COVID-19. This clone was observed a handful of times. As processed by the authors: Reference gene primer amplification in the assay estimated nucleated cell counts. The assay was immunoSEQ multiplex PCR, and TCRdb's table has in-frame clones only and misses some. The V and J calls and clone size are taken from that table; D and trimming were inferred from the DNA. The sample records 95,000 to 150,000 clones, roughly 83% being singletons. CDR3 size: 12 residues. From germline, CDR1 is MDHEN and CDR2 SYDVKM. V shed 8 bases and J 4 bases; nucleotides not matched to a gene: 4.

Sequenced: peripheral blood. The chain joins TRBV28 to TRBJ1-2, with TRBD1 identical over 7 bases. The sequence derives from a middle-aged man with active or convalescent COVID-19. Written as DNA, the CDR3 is TGTGCCAGCCGGACAGGACCCTATGGCTACACCTTC. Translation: CASRTGPYGYTF.